This note documents a single T cell receptor (beta chain) sequence. Germline V gives CDR1 KGHSH, CDR2 LQKENI. This CDR3 contains 15 residues. After removal of 6 bases from V and 1 base from J, the junction contained 7 bases not matched to a gene. As processed by the authors: After removing out-of-frame reads, 2 million to 2.5 million distinct TCRbeta sequences remained. The data were produced by immunoSEQ multiplex PCR, yet TCRdb's version contains in-frame clones alone and is incomplete. Clone size and V and J calls were adopted from that table, with D and trimming inferred from the DNA. The sample lists around 45,000 clones; around four fifths were seen once. The sort gate was single viable CD3+CD4+CD8-CD45RO+ cells for memory CD4+ T cells. Donors' CMV status reflects serum IgG against pp150, pp28, p38, p52. Total CD4+ T cells were enriched by CD4 positive selection. The data are from a study of memory CD4+ T cells and cytomegalovirus serostatus. Background on the study: Healthy Belgian adult donors included nine or ten CMV-positive and some 23 CMV-negative people.

The sequence was collected from an adult in good health and CMV-seronegative. The chain recombines TRBV18 with TRBJ2-3; 7 nucleotides match TRBD2. Sequenced input: memory CD4+ T cells from blood. Here the CDR3 DNA reads TGTGCCAGCTCCCGGACTAGTATTGGCACAGATACGCAGTATTTT. Residues: CASSRTSIGTDTQYF.